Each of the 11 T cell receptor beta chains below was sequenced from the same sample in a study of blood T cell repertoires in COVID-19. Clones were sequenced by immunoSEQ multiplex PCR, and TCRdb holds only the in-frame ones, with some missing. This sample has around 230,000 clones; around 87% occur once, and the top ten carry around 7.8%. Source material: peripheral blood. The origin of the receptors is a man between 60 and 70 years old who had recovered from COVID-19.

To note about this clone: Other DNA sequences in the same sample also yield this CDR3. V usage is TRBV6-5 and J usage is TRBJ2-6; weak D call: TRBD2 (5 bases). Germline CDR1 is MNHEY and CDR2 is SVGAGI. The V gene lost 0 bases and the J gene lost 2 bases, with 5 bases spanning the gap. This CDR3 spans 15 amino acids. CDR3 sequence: CASSYSRAGANVLTF. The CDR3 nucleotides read TGTGCCAGCAGTTACTCGCGGGCTGGGGCCAACGTCCTGACTTTC.

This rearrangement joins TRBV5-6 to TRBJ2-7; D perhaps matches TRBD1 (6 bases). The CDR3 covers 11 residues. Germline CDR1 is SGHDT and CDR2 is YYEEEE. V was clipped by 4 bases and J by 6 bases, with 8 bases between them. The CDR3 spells CASSRGGEQYF. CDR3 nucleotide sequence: TGTGCCAGCAGCAGAGGGGGCGAGCAGTACTTC.

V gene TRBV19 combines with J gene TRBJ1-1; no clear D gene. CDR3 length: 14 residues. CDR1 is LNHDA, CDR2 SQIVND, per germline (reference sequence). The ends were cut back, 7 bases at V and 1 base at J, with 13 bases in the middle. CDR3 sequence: CASKPHTTNTEAFF. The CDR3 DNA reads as TGTGCCAGTAAACCGCACACAACGAACACTGAAGCTTTCTTT.

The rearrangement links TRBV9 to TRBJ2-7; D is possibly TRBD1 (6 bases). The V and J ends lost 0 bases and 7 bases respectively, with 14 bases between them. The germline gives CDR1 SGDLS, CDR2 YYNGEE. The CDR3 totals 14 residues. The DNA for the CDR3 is TGTGCCAGCAGCGTAGGGATAGGGGGATATGAGCAGTACTTC. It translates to CASSVGIGGYEQYF.

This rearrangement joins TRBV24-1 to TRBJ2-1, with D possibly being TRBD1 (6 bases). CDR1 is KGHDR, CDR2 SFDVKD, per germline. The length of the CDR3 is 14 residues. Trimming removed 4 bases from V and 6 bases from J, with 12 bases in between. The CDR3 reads CATSEADSRNEQFF. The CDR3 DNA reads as TGTGCCACCAGTGAGGCGGACAGTCGCAATGAGCAGTTCTTC.

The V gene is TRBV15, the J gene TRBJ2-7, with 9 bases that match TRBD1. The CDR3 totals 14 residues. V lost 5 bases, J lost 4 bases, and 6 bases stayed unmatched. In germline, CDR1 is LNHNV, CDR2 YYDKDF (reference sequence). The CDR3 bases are TGTGCCACCAGCTTAGACAGGGGGAGTTACGAGCAGTACTTC. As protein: CATSLDRGSYEQYF.

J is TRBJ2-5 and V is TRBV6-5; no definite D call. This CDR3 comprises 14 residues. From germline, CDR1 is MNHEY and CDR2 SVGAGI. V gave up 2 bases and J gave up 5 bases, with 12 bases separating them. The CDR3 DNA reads TGTGCCAGCAGTTACGCGGTCCGCGTTGAGACCCAGTACTTC. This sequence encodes CASSYAVRVETQYF.

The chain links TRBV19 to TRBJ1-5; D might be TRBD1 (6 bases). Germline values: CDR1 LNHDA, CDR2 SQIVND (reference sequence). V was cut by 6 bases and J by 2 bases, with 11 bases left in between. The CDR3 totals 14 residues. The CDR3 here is CASRGGQGNQPQHF. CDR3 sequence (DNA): TGTGCCAGTAGGGGGGGGCAGGGCAATCAGCCCCAGCATTTT.

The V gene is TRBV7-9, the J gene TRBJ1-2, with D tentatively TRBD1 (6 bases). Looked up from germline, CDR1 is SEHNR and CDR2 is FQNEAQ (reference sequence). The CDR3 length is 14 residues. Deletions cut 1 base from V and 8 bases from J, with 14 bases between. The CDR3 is CASSLGGQPVGYTF. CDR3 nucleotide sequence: TGTGCCAGCAGCTTAGGGGGGCAGCCCGTGGGCTACACCTTC.

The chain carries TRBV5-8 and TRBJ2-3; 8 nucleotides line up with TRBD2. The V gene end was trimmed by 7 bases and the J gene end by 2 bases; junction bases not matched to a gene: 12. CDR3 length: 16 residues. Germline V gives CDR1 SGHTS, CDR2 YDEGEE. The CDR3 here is CASPSYGGVVTDTQYF. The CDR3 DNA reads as TGTGCCAGCCCCTCTTACGGGGGGGTCGTCACAGATACGCAGTATTTT.

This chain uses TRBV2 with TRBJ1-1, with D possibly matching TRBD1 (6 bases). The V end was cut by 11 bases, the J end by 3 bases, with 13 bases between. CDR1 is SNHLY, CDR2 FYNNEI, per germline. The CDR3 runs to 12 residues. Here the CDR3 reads CALGGAHTEAFF. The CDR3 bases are TGTGCCTTGGGGGGGGCCCACACTGAAGCTTTCTTT.